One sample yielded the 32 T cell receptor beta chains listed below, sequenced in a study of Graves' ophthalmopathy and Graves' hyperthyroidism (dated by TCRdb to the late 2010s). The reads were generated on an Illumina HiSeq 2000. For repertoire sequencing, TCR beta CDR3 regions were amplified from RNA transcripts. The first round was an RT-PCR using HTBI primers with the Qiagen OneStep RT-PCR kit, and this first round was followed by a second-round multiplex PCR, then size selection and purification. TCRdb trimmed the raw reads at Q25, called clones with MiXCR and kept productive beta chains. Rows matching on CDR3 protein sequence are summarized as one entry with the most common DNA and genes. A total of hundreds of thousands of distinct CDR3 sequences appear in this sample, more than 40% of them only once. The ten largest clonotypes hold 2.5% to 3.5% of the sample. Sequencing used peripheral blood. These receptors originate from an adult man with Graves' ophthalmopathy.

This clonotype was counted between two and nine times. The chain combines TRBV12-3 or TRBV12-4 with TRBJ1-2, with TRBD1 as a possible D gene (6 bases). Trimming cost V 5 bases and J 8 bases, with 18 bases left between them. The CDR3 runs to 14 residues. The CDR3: CASSPPRGAGGYTF. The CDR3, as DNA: TGTGCCAGCAGTCCGCCGAGGGGGGCTGGGGGCTACACCTTC.

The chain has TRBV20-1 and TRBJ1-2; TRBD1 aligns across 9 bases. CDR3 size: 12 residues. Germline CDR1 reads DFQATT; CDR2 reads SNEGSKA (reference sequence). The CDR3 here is CSPWDRVYGYTF. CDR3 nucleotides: TGCAGCCCGTGGGACAGGGTCTATGGCTACACCTTC.

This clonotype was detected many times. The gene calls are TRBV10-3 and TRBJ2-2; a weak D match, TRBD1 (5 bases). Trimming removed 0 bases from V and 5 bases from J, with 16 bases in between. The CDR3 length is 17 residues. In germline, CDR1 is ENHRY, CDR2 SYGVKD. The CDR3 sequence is CAISESLRAITTGELFF. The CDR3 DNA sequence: TGTGCCATCAGTGAGTCGCTCAGGGCGATAACTACCGGGGAGCTGTTTTTT.

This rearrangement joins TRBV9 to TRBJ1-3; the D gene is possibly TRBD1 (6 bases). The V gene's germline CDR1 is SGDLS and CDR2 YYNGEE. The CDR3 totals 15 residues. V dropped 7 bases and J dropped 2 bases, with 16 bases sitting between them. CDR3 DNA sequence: TGTGCCAGCGCCAGGGGCCAAAGACCTGGAAACACCATATATTTT. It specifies CASARGQRPGNTIYF.

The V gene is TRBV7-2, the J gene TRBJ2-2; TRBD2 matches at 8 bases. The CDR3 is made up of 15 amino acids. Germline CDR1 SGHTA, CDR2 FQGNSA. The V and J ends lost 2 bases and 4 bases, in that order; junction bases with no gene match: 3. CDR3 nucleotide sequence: TGTGCCAGCAGCTTACCCGGGAGGGCCACCGGGGAGCTGTTTTTT. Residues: CASSLPGRATGELFF. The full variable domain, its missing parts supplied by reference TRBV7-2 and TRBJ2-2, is GAGVSQSPSNKVTEKGKDVELRCDPISGHTALYWYRQSLGQGLEFLIYFQGNSAPDKSGLPSDRFSAERTGGSVSTLTIQRTQQEDSAVYLCASSLPGRATGELFFGEGSRLTVL.

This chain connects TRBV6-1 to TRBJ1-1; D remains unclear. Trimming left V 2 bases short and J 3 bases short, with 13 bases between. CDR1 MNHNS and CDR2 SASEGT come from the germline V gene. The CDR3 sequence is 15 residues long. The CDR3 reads CASSENTASYTEAFF. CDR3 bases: TGTGCCAGCAGTGAAAATACGGCCTCTTACACTGAAGCTTTCTTT.

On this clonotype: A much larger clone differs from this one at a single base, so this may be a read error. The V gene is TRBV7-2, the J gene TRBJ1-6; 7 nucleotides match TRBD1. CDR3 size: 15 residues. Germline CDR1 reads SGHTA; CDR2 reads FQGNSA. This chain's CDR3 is CASSPLQGWNSPLYF. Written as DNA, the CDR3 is TGTGCCAGCAGCCCTCTACAGGGGTGGAATTCACCCCTCTACTTT.

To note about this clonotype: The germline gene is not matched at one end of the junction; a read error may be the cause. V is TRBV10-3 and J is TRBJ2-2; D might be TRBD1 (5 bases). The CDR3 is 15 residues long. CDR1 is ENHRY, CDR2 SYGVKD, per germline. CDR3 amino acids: CASSYWTSDTGELFF. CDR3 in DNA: TGTGCCAGCAGTTACTGGACATCCGACACCGGGGAGCTGTTTTTT.

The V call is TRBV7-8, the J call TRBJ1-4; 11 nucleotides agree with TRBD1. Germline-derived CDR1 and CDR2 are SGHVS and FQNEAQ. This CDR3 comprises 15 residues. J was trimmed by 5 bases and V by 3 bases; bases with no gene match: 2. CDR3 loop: CASSLGQGGNEKLFF. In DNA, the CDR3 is TGTGCCAGCAGCTTGGGACAGGGGGGGAATGAAAAACTGTTTTTT.

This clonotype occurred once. CDR3 residues: CASSLGLAGAEQFF. CDR3 nucleotides: TGTGCCAGCAGCTTAGGACTAGCGGGAGCTGAGCAGTTCTTC. V gene TRBV7-9 combines with J gene TRBJ2-7; TRBD2 agrees at 12 bases. Gene TRBJ2-1 matches the end of the DNA better, so the J call may be wrong. From germline, CDR1 is SEHNR and CDR2 FQNEAQ (reference sequence). The CDR3 is made up of 14 amino acids.

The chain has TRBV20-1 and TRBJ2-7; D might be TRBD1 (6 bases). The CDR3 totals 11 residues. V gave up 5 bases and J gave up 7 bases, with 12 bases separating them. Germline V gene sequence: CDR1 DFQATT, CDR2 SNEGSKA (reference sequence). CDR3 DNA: TGCAGTGCTTCTCAGGGGTATGAGCAGTACTTC. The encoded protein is CSASQGYEQYF.

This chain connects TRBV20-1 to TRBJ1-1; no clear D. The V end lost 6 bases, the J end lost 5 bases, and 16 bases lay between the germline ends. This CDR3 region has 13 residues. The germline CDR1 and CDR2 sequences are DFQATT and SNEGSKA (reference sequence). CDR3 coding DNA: TGCAGTGCGGGAACCAAGGTGGAGACTGAAGCTTTCTTT. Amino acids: CSAGTKVETEAFF.

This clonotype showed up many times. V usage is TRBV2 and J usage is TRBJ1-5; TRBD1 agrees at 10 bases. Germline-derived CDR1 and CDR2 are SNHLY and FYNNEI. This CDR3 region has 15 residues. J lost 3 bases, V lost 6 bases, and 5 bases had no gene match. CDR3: CASSGTGAANQPQHF. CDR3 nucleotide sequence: TGTGCCAGCAGCGGGACAGGGGCCGCCAATCAGCCCCAGCATTTT.

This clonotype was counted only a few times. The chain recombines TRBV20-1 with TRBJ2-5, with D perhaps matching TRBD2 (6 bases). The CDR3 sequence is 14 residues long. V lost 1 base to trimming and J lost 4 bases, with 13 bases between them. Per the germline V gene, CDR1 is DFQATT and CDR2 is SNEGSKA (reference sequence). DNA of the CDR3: TGCAGTGCTAGAGGGCTAGCGAGGGGAGAGACCCAGTACTTC. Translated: CSARGLARGETQYF.

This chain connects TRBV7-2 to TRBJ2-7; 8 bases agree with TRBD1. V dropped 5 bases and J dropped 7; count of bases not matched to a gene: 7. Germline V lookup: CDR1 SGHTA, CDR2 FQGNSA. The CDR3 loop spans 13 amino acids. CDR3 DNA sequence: TGTGCCAGCAGCGCTACAGGGGGGTTGGAGCAGTACTTC. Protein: CASSATGGLEQYF.

The CDR3 loop is CASSFQRGQGSYNSPLHF. For the CDR3, the DNA is TGTGCCAGCAGCTTCCAGAGGGGACAGGGTTCCTATAATTCACCCCTCCACTTT. The V and J genes are TRBV9 and TRBJ1-6, with TRBD1 identical over 9 bases. The CDR3 extends over 18 amino acids. Trimming took 4 bases from V and 1 from J; bases not matched to a gene: 9. Germline lookup yields CDR1 SGDLS and CDR2 YYNGEE.

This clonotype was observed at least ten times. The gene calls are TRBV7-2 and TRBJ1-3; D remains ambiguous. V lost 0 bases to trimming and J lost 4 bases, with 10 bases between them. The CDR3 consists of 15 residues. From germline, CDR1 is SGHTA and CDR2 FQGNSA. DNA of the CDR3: TGTGCCAGCAGCTTAGCCGAACCGAAGGGAAACACCATATATTTT. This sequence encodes CASSLAEPKGNTIYF.

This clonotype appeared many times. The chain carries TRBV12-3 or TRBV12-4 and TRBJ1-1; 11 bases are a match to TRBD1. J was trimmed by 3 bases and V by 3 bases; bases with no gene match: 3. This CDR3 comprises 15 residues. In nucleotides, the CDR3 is TGTGCCAGCAGTTTGGACAGGGGGCCGCACACTGAAGCTTTCTTT. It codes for CASSLDRGPHTEAFF.

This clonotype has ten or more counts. CDR3 sequence (DNA): TGTGCCCTGGAGGGGGGTCCCCTCCACTTT. Amino acids: CALEGGPLHF. This sequence joins TRBV12-3 or TRBV12-4 and TRBJ1-6, with TRBD1 as a possible D gene (6 bases). V dropped 11 bases and J dropped 13 bases, with 12 bases sitting between them. The CDR3 is 10 amino acids.

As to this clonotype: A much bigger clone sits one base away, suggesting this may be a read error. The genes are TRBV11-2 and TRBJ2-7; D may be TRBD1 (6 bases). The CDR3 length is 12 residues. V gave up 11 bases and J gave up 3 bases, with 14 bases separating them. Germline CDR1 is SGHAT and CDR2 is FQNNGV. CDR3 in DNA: TGTGCCTCAGAGGGGGTACTCTACGAGCAGTACGTC. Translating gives CASEGVLYEQYV.

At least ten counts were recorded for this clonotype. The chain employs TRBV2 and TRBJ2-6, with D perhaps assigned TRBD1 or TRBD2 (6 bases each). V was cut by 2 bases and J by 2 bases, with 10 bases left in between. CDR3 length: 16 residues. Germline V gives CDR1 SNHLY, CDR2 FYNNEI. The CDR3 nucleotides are TGTGCCAGCAGTGAAAGGGGGGTTCCTGGGGCCAACGTCCTGACTTTC. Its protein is CASSERGVPGANVLTF.

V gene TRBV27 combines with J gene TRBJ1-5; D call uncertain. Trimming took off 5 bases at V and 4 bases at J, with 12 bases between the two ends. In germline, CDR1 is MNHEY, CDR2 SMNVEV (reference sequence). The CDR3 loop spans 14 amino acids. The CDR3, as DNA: TGTGCCAGCAGTCTAGAGCGGGGTAATCAGCCCCAGCATTTT. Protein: CASSLERGNQPQHF.

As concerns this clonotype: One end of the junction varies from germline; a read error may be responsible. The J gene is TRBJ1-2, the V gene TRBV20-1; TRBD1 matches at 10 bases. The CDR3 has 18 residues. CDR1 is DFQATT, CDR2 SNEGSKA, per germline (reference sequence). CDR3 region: CSARDFFGAKTGGDGCTF. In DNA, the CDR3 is TGCAGTGCTAGAGATTTTTTTGGAGCCAAGACAGGGGGCGATGGCTGCACCTTC.

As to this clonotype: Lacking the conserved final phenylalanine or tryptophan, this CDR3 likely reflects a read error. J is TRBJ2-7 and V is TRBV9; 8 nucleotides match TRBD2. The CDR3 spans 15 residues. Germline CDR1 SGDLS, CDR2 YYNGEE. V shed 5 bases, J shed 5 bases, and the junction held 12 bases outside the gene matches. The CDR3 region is CASSEGSGSAHEQYS. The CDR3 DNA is TGTGCCAGCAGTGAAGGAAGCGGGAGCGCCCACGAGCAGTACTCC.

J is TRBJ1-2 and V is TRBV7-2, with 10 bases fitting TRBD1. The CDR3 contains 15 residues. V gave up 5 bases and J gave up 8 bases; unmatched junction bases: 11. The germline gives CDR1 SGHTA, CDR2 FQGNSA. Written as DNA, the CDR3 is TGTGCCAGCAGCCAAGTGGGACAGGGGTATAGCGGCTACACCTTC. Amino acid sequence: CASSQVGQGYSGYTF. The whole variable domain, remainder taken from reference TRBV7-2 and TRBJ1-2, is GAGVSQSPSNKVTEKGKDVELRCDPISGHTALYWYRQSLGQGLEFLIYFQGNSAPDKSGLPSDRFSAERTGGSVSTLTIQRTQQEDSAVYLCASSQVGQGYSGYTFGSGTRLTVV.

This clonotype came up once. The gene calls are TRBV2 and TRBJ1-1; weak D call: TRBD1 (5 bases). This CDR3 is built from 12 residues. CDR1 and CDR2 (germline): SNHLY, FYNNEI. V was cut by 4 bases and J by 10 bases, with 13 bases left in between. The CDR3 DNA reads TGTGCCAGCAGTGTGGATGACAGCGTAGCTTTCTTT. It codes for CASSVDDSVAFF.

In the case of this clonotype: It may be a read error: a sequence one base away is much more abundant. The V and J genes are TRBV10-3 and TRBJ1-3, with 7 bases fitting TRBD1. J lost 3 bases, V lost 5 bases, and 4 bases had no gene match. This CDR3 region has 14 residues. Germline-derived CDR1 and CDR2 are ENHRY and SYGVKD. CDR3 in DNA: TGTGCCATCAGTCCTGGGACAGTTGGAAACACCATATATTTT. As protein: CAISPGTVGNTIYF.

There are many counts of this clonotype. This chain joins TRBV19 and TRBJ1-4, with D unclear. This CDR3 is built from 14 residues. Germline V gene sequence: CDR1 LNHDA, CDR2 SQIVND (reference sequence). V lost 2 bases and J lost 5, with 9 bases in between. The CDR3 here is CASSISLKNEKLFF. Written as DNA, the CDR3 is TGTGCCAGTAGTATATCCCTAAAAAATGAAAAACTGTTTTTT.

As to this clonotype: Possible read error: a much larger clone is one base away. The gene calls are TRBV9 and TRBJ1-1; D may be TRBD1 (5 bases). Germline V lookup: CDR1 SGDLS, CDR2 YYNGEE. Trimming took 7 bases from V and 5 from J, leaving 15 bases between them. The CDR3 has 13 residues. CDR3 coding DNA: TGTGCCAGCCCACCTGGGCAGGGTACTGAAGCTTTCTTT. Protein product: CASPPGQGTEAFF.

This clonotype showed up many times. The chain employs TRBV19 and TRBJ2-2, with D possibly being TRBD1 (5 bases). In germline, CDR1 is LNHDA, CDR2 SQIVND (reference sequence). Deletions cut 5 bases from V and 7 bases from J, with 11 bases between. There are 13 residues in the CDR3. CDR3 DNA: TGTGCCAGTAGTTCGCGGACACACGGGGAGCTGTTTTTT. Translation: CASSSRTHGELFF.

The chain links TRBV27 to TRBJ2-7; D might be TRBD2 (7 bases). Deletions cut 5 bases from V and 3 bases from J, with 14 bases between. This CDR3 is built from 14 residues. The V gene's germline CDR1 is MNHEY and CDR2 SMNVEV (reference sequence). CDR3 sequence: CASSRGGIRYEQYF. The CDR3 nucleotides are TGTGCCAGCAGTCGCGGGGGCATTCGCTACGAGCAGTACTTC.

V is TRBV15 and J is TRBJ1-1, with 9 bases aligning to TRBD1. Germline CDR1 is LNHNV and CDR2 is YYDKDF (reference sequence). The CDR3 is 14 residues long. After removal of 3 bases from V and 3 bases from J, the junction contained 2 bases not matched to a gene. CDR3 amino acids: CATSSRQGDTEAFF. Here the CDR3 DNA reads TGTGCCACCAGCAGTAGACAGGGGGACACTGAAGCTTTCTTT.